This record looks at one TCR beta chain sequence and its context. Its antigen is undetermined. cDNA prepared by RNA extraction and subsequent reverse transcription served as the template for sequencing. Sequenced by immunoSEQ multiplex PCR; TCRdb stores in-frame clones only, minus some. The table records 150,000 to 200,000 clones, 55% of them present only once. The CDR3 loop spans 13 amino acids. The V gene lost 6 bases and the J gene lost 8 bases, with 13 bases spanning the gap. Germline CDR1 MDHEN, CDR2 SYDVKM. PBMCs served as the source from which CD4+ and CD8+ T cells were sorted. This record comes from a study of CD8+ T cells in alopecia areata. Notes on the study in general: Greater clonality was observed in lesional scalp samples, especially alopecia totalis/universalis, versus normal scalp. Scalp repertoires also include resident alphabeta T cells from normal skin. Between patients, shared TCR sequences were less clear than in mice. This was possibly due in part to HLA diversity in the patient population.

The sequence came from a human donor in good health. The rearrangement joins TRBV28 to TRBJ1-4; no clear D. The sequencing sample was made of CD4+ T cells sorted from blood. The CDR3 loop is CASSPRRREKLFF. The DNA for the CDR3 is TGTGCCAGCAGCCCTCGCCGGAGGGAAAAACTGTTTTTT. Full variable domain (outside the CDR3, taken from reference TRBV28 and TRBJ1-4): DVKVTQSSRYLVKRTGEKVFLECVQDMDHENMFWYRQDPGLGLRLIYFSYDVKMKEKGDIPEGYSVSREKKERFSLILESASTNQTSMYLCASSPRRREKLFFGSGTQLSVL.